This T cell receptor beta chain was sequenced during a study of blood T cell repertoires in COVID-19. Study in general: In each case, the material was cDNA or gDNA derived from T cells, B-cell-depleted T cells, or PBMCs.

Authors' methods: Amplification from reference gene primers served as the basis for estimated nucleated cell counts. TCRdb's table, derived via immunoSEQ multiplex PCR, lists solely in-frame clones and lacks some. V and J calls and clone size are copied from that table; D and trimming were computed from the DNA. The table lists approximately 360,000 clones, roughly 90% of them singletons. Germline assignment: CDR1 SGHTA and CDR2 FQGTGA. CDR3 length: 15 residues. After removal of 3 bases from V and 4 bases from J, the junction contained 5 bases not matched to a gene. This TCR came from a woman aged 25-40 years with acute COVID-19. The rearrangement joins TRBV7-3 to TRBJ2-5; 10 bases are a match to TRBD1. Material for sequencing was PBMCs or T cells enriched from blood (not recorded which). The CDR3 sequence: CASSLYGQGGETQYF. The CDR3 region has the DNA TGTGCCAGCAGCTTGTATGGACAGGGGGGAGAGACCCAGTACTTC.